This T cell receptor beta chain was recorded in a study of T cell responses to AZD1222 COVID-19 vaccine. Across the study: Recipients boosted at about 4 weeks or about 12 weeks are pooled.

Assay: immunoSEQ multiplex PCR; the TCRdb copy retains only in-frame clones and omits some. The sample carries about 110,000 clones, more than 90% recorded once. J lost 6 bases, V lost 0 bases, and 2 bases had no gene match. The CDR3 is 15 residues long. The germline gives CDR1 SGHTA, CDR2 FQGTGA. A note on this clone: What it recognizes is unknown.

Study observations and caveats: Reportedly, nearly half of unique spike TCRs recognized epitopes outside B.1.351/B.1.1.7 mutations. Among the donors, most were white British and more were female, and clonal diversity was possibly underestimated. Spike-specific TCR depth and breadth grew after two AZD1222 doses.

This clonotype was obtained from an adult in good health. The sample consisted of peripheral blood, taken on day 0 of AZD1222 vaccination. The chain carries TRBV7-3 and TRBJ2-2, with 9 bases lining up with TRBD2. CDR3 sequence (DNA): TGTGCCAGCAGCTTAACTAGCGGGGGTTCCGGGGAGCTGTTTTTT. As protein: CASSLTSGGSGELFF.